Listed below are T cell receptor beta chains from one sample, sequenced in a study of CD8 T cells in ankylosing spondylitis. TCRdb redid the calling of the 5' RACE reads with MiXCR, one entry per CDR3 protein. The table records around 490,000 distinct CDR3 sequences, roughly 5.2% of them present only once. Sample: blood, either unsorted or a sorted T cell fraction (not recorded which). All receptors derive from a male donor with ankylosing spondylitis. Both conserved end residues are part of each CDR3. Each record gives: V gene, clone size, D gene, J gene, CDR3 DNA, CDR3 protein. A D gene is named only where the DNA matches it firmly. Only some rows state a clone size, as once, few, many or a class for expanded clones.

>TRBV7-7|-|TRBD2|TRBJ2-1
TGTGCTAGCAGCTTAGGTGGCGCAGCGGGAGGGCCGGGTGAGCAGTTCTTC
CASSLGGAAGGPGEQFF
>TRBV7-8|few|TRBD2|TRBJ2-1
TGTGCCAGCAGCGTCTTAGCGGGGGCTTTTGGGGAGCAGTTCTTC
CASSVLAGAFGEQFF
>TRBV9|few|TRBD2|TRBJ2-5
TGTGCCAGCAACCCAGCGGGGGCTGGAGAGACCCAGTACTTC
CASNPAGAGETQYF
>TRBV4-3|many|-|TRBJ1-2
TGCGCCAGCAGCCAATCTGCGGGGGAACTCTATGGCTACACCTTC
CASSQSAGELYGYTF
>TRBV5-1|many|TRBD1|TRBJ1-2
TGCGCCAGCAGCTTAATGACAGGGGATGGCGGCTACACCTTC
CASSLMTGDGGYTF
>TRBV20-1|few|TRBD2|TRBJ2-1
TGCAGTGCTAGGGATCCCCTAGCGGGAGGTGCAAATGAGCAGTTCTTC
CSARDPLAGGANEQFF
>TRBV7-9|-|-|TRBJ2-5
TGTGCCAGCAGCTTGATGGGGGAGATGGCGGAGACCCAGTACTTC
CASSLMGEMAETQYF
>TRBV4-1|-|-|TRBJ1-2
TGTGCCATGAGCCCTCGGACGGGCTATGGCTACACCTTC
CAMSPRTGYGYTF
>TRBV6-1|many|TRBD1|TRBJ1-1
TGTGCCAGCAGTCCCGACAGGGGGCCGAGAGAAGCTTTCTTT
CASSPDRGPREAFF
>TRBV7-2|many|-|TRBJ2-3
TGTGCCAGCAGCTTAATATGGGGTGGGCTATATTTT
CASSLIWGGLYF
>TRBV20-1|many|TRBD1|TRBJ2-7
TGCAGTGCTGGCAGGGGGTATAGGGACGAGCAGTACTTC
CSAGRGYRDEQYF
>TRBV20-1|-|TRBD2|TRBJ2-1
TGCAGTGCTAGAGACCACCTTGGGGCTAGCGGGAGTCGTAACTCCCCCGATGAGCAGTTCTTC
CSARDHLGASGSRNSPDEQFF
>TRBV28|-|TRBD2|TRBJ2-7
TGTGCCAGCAGGACTCCGGGACTAGAGAGGTACGAGCAGTACTTC
CASRTPGLERYEQYF
>TRBV15|few|TRBD2|TRBJ2-2
TGTGCCACCAGCAGAGAGCTAGCGGGCACCGGGGAGCTGTTTTTT
CATSRELAGTGELFF
>TRBV6-5|many|-|TRBJ1-5
TGTTTAAGGGGGGCTGGGGATCAGCCCCAGCATTTT
CLRGAGDQPQHF
>TRBV7-9|many|-|TRBJ1-2
TGTGCCAGCAGCTTAGCGCGTCGGGGAAACTATGGCTACACCTTC
CASSLARRGNYGYTF
>TRBV29-1|many|-|TRBJ1-4
TGCAGCGTTGCTCGGGCCAATAATGAAAAACTGTTTTTT
CSVARANNEKLFF
>TRBV3-1|-|TRBD1|TRBJ1-4
TGTGCCAGCAGCCAACTTACAGGGGGTAATGAAAAACCGTTTTTT
CASSQLTGGNEKPFF
>TRBV27|many|-|TRBJ2-4
TGTGCCAGCAGTTTGTTAGGGGAAGCCAAAAACATTCAGTACTTC
CASSLLGEAKNIQYF
>TRBV29-1|many|-|TRBJ2-5
TGCAGCGTTGTGGACGACCGAGAGACCCAGTACTTC
CSVVDDRETQYF
>TRBV7-9|many|TRBD1|TRBJ2-6
TGTGCCAGCAGCACCCGGACAGGGGGAGAGACTGGGGCCAACGTCCTGACTTTC
CASSTRTGGETGANVLTF
>TRBV5-1|many|TRBD1|TRBJ2-1
TGCGCCAGCAGCCCGACAGGGTACAATGAGCAGTTCTTC
CASSPTGYNEQFF
>TRBV20-1|-|TRBD2|TRBJ2-3
TGCAGTCCGACGGGGGGGGGGATTGTAGATACGCAGTATTTT
CSPTGGGIVDTQYF
>TRBV28|many|-|TRBJ1-1
TGTGCCAGCATCAGACAGGTGAACACTGAAGCTTTCTTT
CASIRQVNTEAFF
>TRBV5-1|many|-|TRBJ2-1
TGCGCCAGCAGCCCGCTCCGGGACGGTTACAATGAGCAGTTCTTC
CASSPLRDGYNEQFF
>TRBV7-7|few|-|TRBJ2-2
TGTGCTAGCAGCTTAAGTATGGACACCGGGGAGCTGTTTTTT
CASSLSMDTGELFF
>TRBV7-8|many|TRBD1|TRBJ2-7
TGTGCCAGCAGCATAAACAGGGGAAACCCCTACGAGCAGTACTTC
CASSINRGNPYEQYF
>TRBV20-1|many|TRBD1|TRBJ2-7
TGCAGTGCCTCCGGCAGGGGGCCTGACTACGAGCAGTACTTC
CSASGRGPDYEQYF
>TRBV20-1|many|-|TRBJ2-5
TGCAGTGCTAGACACCCGGCCAGACAAGAGACCCAGTACTTC
CSARHPARQETQYF
>TRBV5-1|many|-|TRBJ1-2
TGCGCCAGCAGCTTGGGGGTAGGGGACGATGGCTACACCTTC
CASSLGVGDDGYTF
>TRBV7-2|many|-|TRBJ2-3
TGTGCCAGCAGCTTTCGCTTTGTCCAAGCCGATACGCAGTATTTT
CASSFRFVQADTQYF
>TRBV5-1|many|TRBD1|TRBJ1-1
TGCGCCAGCAGCGTGGTGGCAGGGGGAAACACTGAAGCTTTCTTT
CASSVVAGGNTEAFF
>TRBV7-2|-|TRBD2|TRBJ2-7
TGTGCCAGCAGCTTGGGACTAGCGGGAGTGGGGGAGCAGTACTTC
CASSLGLAGVGEQYF
>TRBV10-1|many|TRBD1|TRBJ2-3
TGCGCCAGCCGGAGGGGACAGGGCACAGATACGCAGTATTTT
CASRRGQGTDTQYF
>TRBV6-2/TRBV6-3|-|-|TRBJ2-2
TGTGCCAGCCGACATCGGGAGCTGTTTTTT
CASRHRELFF
>TRBV20-1|-|-|TRBJ2-1
TGCAGTGCCCCTGACCCTAGCGTCCTAAGGAATGAGCAGTTCTTC
CSAPDPSVLRNEQFF
>TRBV4-3|-|TRBD2|TRBJ2-5
TGCGCCAGCAGCCAAGGACAAGCGGGAGCCCAAGAGACCCAGTACTTC
CASSQGQAGAQETQYF
>TRBV20-1|-|-|TRBJ2-1
TGCAGTGCTAGAGTTTCCGGGGACTTCTACAATGAGCAGTTCTTC
CSARVSGDFYNEQFF
>TRBV20-1|many|-|TRBJ1-5
TGCAGTGCTTATGGGGTTGGCAATCAGCCCCAGCATTTT
CSAYGVGNQPQHF
>TRBV5-5|many|-|TRBJ1-5
TGTGCCAGCAGCTTGGATTGGGCGAGCGGGCAGCCCCAGCATTTT
CASSLDWASGQPQHF
>TRBV20-1|many|TRBD2|TRBJ2-2
TGCAGTGCTAGCCTAGCGGGTTACACCGGGGAGCTGTTTTTT
CSASLAGYTGELFF
>TRBV20-1|once|-|TRBJ1-5
TGCAGTGCTAGAGTGACGGGGGCATTGAATCAGCCCCAGCATTTT
CSARVTGALNQPQHF
>TRBV5-5|many|-|TRBJ2-5
TGTGCCAGCAGCATTGCTACCTACCAAGAGACCCAGTACTTC
CASSIATYQETQYF
>TRBV20-1|many|-|TRBJ2-7
TGCAGTGGGAGGGGCGCGTCATATCGGCAGTACTTC
CSGRGASYRQYF
>TRBV20-1|many|-|TRBJ2-5
TGCAGTGCTAAAGAGGGCCAAGAGACCCAGTACTTC
CSAKEGQETQYF
>TRBV28|many|-|TRBJ1-5
TGTGCCAGCAGTTTTTCCTGGGGGGGCTCCGGTGGCAATCAGCCCCAGCATTTT
CASSFSWGGSGGNQPQHF
>TRBV5-1|many|-|TRBJ2-5
TGCGCCAGCAGCTTGGTGGGTGTATCAGAGACCCAGTACTTC
CASSLVGVSETQYF
>TRBV5-5|many|-|TRBJ1-1
TGTGCCAGCAGCTTACCCGGGGGCAGAGAGGCTTTCTTT
CASSLPGGREAFF
>TRBV7-3|many|TRBD2|TRBJ2-2
TGTGCCAGCAGCTTAATAGAAACCTGGACTAGCCTTCGCCGGTTCACCGGGGAGCTGTTTTTT
CASSLIETWTSLRRFTGELFF
>TRBV9|many|TRBD1|TRBJ1-1
TGTGCCAGCAGCGTAGAGGGGGGCCCGGACAGGGAGGCTTTCTTT
CASSVEGGPDREAFF
>TRBV5-1|many|-|TRBJ1-5
TGCGCCAGCAGCCCAGCGACAGATCAGCCCCAGCATTTT
CASSPATDQPQHF
>TRBV6-2/TRBV6-3|many|-|TRBJ1-5
TGTGCCAGCAGTTACAATGTCCCGAGGGTCGATCAGCCCCAGCATTTT
CASSYNVPRVDQPQHF
>TRBV20-1|many|TRBD1|TRBJ2-7
TGCAGTGCCGCCCCCCCGGGGACAGCGATTACCTACGAGCAGTACTTC
CSAAPPGTAITYEQYF
>TRBV7-3|many|-|TRBJ2-2
TGTGCCAGCAGCCTACAGGGTAACGGGGAGCTGTTTTTT
CASSLQGNGELFF
>TRBV12-3/TRBV12-4|many|TRBD1|TRBJ2-7
TGTGCCAGCAGTTTCTTCGGAGACAGGGTCGAGCAGTACTTC
CASSFFGDRVEQYF
>TRBV28|few|TRBD1|TRBJ2-7
TGTGCCAGCAGGGGGACAGGGGGCCTCTCCTACGAGCAGTACTTC
CASRGTGGLSYEQYF
>TRBV5-1|many|TRBD2|TRBJ2-7
TGCGCCAGCAGCTTGATCGGCCTTTTTGGGGCTAGCGGGGTCTACGAGCAGTACTTC
CASSLIGLFGASGVYEQYF
>TRBV11-3|many|TRBD2|TRBJ2-1
TGTGCCAGCAGCCCGGGAGGATCATATGAGCAGTTCTTC
CASSPGGSYEQFF
>TRBV7-2|few|-|TRBJ2-3
TGTGCCAGCAGCACCACAGGTCCCTTCACAGATACGCAGTATTTT
CASSTTGPFTDTQYF